The rows below give T cell receptor beta chains drawn from one sample of a study of T cell responses to AZD1222 COVID-19 vaccine. Libraries were prepared by immunoSEQ multiplex PCR; TCRdb keeps only in-frame clonotypes and omits some of them. The table shows 150,000 or so clones, with over 90% occurring only once. The source was peripheral blood, collected 28 days after the second AZD1222 dose. These receptor sequences come from an adult who received the AZD1222 COVID-19 vaccine. The CDR3 runs from the conserved cysteine through the conserved F or W.

j_call v_call cdr3_aa
TRBJ1-1 TRBV19 CASSSTGTDTEAFF
TRBJ1-5 TRBV2 CASSEGAPGAGPWSHF
TRBJ2-7 TRBV4-2 CASSLQGRGEQYF
TRBJ1-5 TRBV27 CASSLAPGAGGPQHF
TRBJ2-7 TRBV5-5 CASSLSHGDYEQYF
TRBJ2-7 TRBV2 CASSVLPMGEQYF
TRBJ1-5 TRBV18 CASSETTGQPQHF
TRBJ1-1 TRBV29-1 CSARGQNTEAFF
TRBJ2-3 TRBV6-2/TRBV6-3 CASSYSRRSTDTQYF
TRBJ2-7 TRBV28 CASSWLTEPPSEQYF
TRBJ1-3 TRBV6-5 CASKRQGASGNTIYF
TRBJ2-1 TRBV6-5 CATTTPQYNEQFF
TRBJ2-1 TRBV20-1 CKGERDEQFF
TRBJ1-4 TRBV28 CASWDSNNEKLFF
TRBJ2-7 TRBV19 CASSIRGYEQYF
TRBJ2-1 TRBV25-1 CASSPGRADNEQFF
TRBJ1-3 TRBV2 CASSDRRAVSGNTIYF
TRBJ2-7 TRBV6-6 CASSSGGGLVGYEQYF
TRBJ1-1 TRBV4-3 CASSALLMNTEAFF
TRBJ2-1 TRBV5-1 CASSTRAGSDEQFF
TRBJ1-2 TRBV9 CASSVGEIYTF
TRBJ1-1 TRBV7-9 CASSLNSLLNTEAFF
TRBJ1-3 TRBV19 CASLRQGGNTIYF
TRBJ2-7 TRBV4-1 CASSQGQGAPYEQYF
TRBJ2-7 TRBV6-2/TRBV6-3 CASSPEIERGRISYEQYF
TRBJ1-2 TRBV28 CASSIPGANYGYTF
TRBJ1-1 TRBV20-1 CSASPRTGGTEAFF
TRBJ1-2 TRBV12-3/TRBV12-4 CASRNDRNYGYTF
TRBJ1-5 TRBV5-1 CASSLSPNQPQHF
TRBJ1-6 TRBV19 CASSGSSRRPAENSPLHF
TRBJ2-7 TRBV3-1/TRBV3-2 CASSNRGGEQYF
TRBJ2-1 TRBV5-6 CASSLGPINNEQFF
TRBJ2-1 TRBV18 CASSPPAGDEQFF
TRBJ2-3 TRBV10-3 CAISESTGGGTDTQYF
TRBJ2-3 TRBV19 CASSIGGSLGDTQYF
TRBJ1-3 TRBV6-1 CASSEVWDSSSGNTIYF
TRBJ1-2 TRBV2 CALIGGFYGYTF
TRBJ2-5 TRBV2 CASSGKDGIETQYF
TRBJ1-4 TRBV19 CASSYGNEKLFF
TRBJ1-2 TRBV18 CATSPGTGGGYTF
TRBJ1-1 TRBV29-1 CSVVTGGDTEAFF
TRBJ2-1 TRBV7-8 CASSLAGTRYNEQFF
TRBJ1-4 TRBV28 CASSFEFVGTGTNEKLFF
TRBJ1-1 TRBV2 CASIGDRVGSTEAFF
TRBJ1-1 TRBV28 CASSFLGSEAFF
TRBJ1-5 TRBV21-1 CASSKVAQCQPQHF
TRBJ1-5 TRBV19 CAKRARQGGNQPQHF
TRBJ1-2 TRBV20-1 CSASGGGYGYTF
TRBJ1-1 TRBV12-3/TRBV12-4 CASSLRGDTEAFF
TRBJ2-1 TRBV9 CASSVGGRALYNEQFF
TRBJ1-1 TRBV5-1 CASSLEGGRDTEAFF
TRBJ1-2 TRBV9 CASSARDSRGYTF
TRBJ1-6 TRBV7-3 CASSQDGWNSPLHF
TRBJ1-2 TRBV18 CASSPGQGAPGYTF
TRBJ2-7 TRBV7-2 CASSQTGTAAYEQYF
TRBJ2-1 TRBV19 CASSIGAGLDNEQFF
TRBJ2-3 TRBV4-3 CASSQQGYDTDTQYF
TRBJ1-1 TRBV6-6 CASSYGDTNTEAFF
TRBJ1-6 TRBV9 CASSVENGLGVPLHF
TRBJ2-3 TRBV10-3 CAISEVTDGTDTQYF